The rows below give T cell receptor beta chains drawn from one sample of a study of Ad26.COV2.S vaccination and SARS-CoV-2 variants. Libraries were prepared by immunoSEQ multiplex PCR; TCRdb keeps only in-frame clonotypes and omits some of them. The table has 400,000 to 450,000 clones, around 90% seen once. The source material was peripheral blood, sampled in a trial of Ad26.COV2.S vaccine versus placebo. The receptors stem from a person between 18 and 59 years old who received the Ad26.COV2.S COVID-19 vaccine or a placebo. CDR3s leave out the opening cysteine and the closing phenylalanine or tryptophan.

J: TRBJ2-3
V: TRBV5-1
CDR3: ASSLVWGFSDTQY

J: TRBJ2-3
V: TRBV7-9
CDR3: ASTAKPPGPDTQY

J: TRBJ1-1
V: TRBV27
CDR3: ASSLTPGTPEAF

J: TRBJ2-7
V: TRBV15
CDR3: ATSRDRGVYEQY

J: TRBJ2-5
V: TRBV15
CDR3: ATSRDLRGRGTQY

J: TRBJ2-1
V: TRBV7-2
CDR3: ASSTSGRGRNEQF

J: TRBJ2-4
V: TRBV3-1/TRBV3-2
CDR3: ASSQDARDWAKNIQY

J: TRBJ1-1
V: TRBV7-3
CDR3: ASSLNHGATEAF

J: TRBJ2-1
V: TRBV4-2
CDR3: ASSQGEGVLTYNEQF

J: TRBJ2-3
V: TRBV28
CDR3: ASSPWTLPNTDTQY

J: TRBJ1-2
V: TRBV11-2
CDR3: ASSFFGRGRDDYGYT

J: TRBJ1-2
V: TRBV10-3
CDR3: AVQIEDRINGYT

J: TRBJ1-2
V: TRBV7-2
CDR3: ASSLDRAHRGYT

J: TRBJ1-6
V: TRBV4-1
CDR3: ASSQGKGDSPLH

J: TRBJ2-6
V: TRBV5-5
CDR3: ASSLGPDSGANVLT

J: TRBJ2-2
V: TRBV6-2/TRBV6-3
CDR3: ASSDQLASTGELF

J: TRBJ2-1
V: TRBV20-1
CDR3: SASFGGPSSYNEQF

J: TRBJ2-1
V: TRBV11-2
CDR3: ASSLAGAWGNEQF

J: TRBJ1-1
V: TRBV7-3
CDR3: ASSLTLGTEAF

J: TRBJ1-3
V: TRBV7-8
CDR3: ASSYGPRVDTIY

J: TRBJ2-3
V: TRBV24-1
CDR3: ATSHRDSATDTQY

J: TRBJ2-5
V: TRBV7-9
CDR3: ASSLAASMETQY

J: TRBJ2-1
V: TRBV5-8
CDR3: ASSLGLAAYNEQF

J: TRBJ2-1
V: TRBV7-3
CDR3: ASSLGTSGENEQF

J: TRBJ2-7
V: TRBV2
CDR3: ASGLAGDEQY

J: TRBJ1-1
V: TRBV28
CDR3: ASGLSTLGGEAF

J: TRBJ2-3
V: TRBV15
CDR3: ATSRGVRGVTDTQY

J: TRBJ2-3
V: TRBV5-4
CDR3: ASSNRDRELDTQY

J: TRBJ2-3
V: TRBV27
CDR3: ASSLLLPGQGAEDTQY

J: TRBJ2-2
V: TRBV19
CDR3: ASSISGITGELF

J: TRBJ2-7
V: TRBV7-9
CDR3: ASSFDRTSEQY

J: TRBJ2-3
V: TRBV7-9
CDR3: ASRRDSSTDTQY

J: TRBJ1-1
V: TRBV28
CDR3: ASSYQSSRMNTEAF

J: TRBJ2-6
V: TRBV21-1
CDR3: ASSGQGPGANVLT

J: TRBJ1-5
V: TRBV30
CDR3: AWTPDSSNQPQH

J: TRBJ2-1
V: TRBV7-6
CDR3: ASSLDGLALNEQF